This T cell receptor beta chain was retrieved from a study of post-analysis software for immune sequencing data. Study information: As for disease course, relapsing-remitting, secondary progressive and progressive-relapsing multiple sclerosis were all included.

For this clonotype: Its specificity is unknown.

Whole-study results and caveats: Same-batch samples co-clustered strongly by F measure. A few TRBV segments appeared more often in patients than in controls, and TRBV5-6, TRBV5-1 and TRBV20-1 were among these. The normalized Chao1 diversity of multiple sclerosis patients was significantly lower than that of controls.

Included in the TCR beta cDNA libraries were unique molecular identifiers. TCRdb re-called the PCR reads with MiXCR, one entry per CDR3 protein. Here the sample spans about 430,000 distinct CDR3 sequences, 39% being singletons. CDR1 SQVTM and CDR2 ANQGSEA come from the germline V gene. CDR3 length equals 10 residues. The V and J ends lost 3 bases and 3 bases respectively, with 2 bases between them. The chain has TRBV29-1 and TRBJ2-5; D not resolved. This sequence originates from a girl under 10 years old with multiple sclerosis. Sequencing was carried out using blood. DNA of the CDR3: TGCAGCGTTGATGAAGAGACCCAGTACTTC. Protein sequence: CSVDEETQYF. Combining the CDR3 with reference TRBV29-1 and TRBJ2-5 gives the whole variable domain SAVISQKPSRDICQRGTSLTIQCQVDSQVTMMFWYRQQPGQSLTLIATANQGSEATYESGFVIDKFPISRPNLTFSTLTVSNMSPEDSSIYLCSVDEETQYFGPGTRLLVL.